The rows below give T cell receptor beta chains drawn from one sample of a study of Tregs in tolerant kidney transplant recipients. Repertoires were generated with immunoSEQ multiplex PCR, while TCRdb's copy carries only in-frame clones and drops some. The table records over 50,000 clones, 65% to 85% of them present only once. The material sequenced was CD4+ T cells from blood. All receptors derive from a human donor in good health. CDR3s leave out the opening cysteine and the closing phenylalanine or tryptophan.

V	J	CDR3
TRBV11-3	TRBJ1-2	ASSFRTEGAGGYT
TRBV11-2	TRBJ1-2	ASSSSLQGFYGYT
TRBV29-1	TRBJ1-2	SVGRGRASGYT
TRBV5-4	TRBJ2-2	ASSLRLADTGELF
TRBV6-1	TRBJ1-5	ASSGGTGGSYQPQH
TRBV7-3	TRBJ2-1	ASSLGTYNEQF
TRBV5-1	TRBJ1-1	ASSSRTGSDTEAF
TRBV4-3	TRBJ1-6	ASSQAPGNSPLH
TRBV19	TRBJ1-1	ASQDGTEAF
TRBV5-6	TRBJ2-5	ASSLELWGSETQY
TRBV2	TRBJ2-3	ASSEAQTGVTDTQY
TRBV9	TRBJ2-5	ASSVGGQQETQY
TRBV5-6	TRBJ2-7	ASSSFFGTGDYEQY
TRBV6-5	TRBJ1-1	ASGNTEAF
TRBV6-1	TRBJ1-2	ASSALQQGSLSYT
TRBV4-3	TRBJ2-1	ASRGESYNEQF
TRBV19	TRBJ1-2	ASSNGRGGYT
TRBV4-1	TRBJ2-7	ASSQDPSGGYEQY
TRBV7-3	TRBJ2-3	ASSFLGGGPGGTDTQY
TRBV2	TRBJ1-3	ASSVYQMSSGNTIY
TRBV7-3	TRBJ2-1	ASSERGGINEQF
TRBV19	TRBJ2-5	ASSMGGLGKETQY
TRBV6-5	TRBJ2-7	ASSYLTGHGNEQY
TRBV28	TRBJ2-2	ASSPERAITGELF
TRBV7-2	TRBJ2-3	ASSPPQQGWWGTDTQY
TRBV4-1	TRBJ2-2	ASSQSPRVGGGSGATGELF
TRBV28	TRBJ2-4	ATSPVTGGANIQY
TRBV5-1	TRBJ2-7	ASSLAWAGSEQY
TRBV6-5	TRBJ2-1	ASSRTGGAYNEQF
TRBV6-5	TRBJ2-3	ASSYSSSGADTQY
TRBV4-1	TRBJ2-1	ASSQRTGSSYNEQF
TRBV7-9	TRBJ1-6	ASSLSDRLTPLH
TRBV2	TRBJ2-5	ASSEVQETQY
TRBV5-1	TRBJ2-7	ASSPWTSDPYEQY
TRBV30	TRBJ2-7	AWSPGSLGEQY
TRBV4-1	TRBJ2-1	ASSQEPGLVVEQF
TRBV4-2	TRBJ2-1	ASSQDGGRVASEQF
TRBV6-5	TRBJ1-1	ASRRGEREAF
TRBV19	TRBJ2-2	ASSIIGTPTGELF
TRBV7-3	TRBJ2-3	ASSLTLTGADTQY
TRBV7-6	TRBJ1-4	ASSPDLNEKLF
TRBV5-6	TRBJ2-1	ASSLIPPRGPRNEQF
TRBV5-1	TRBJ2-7	ASSLSGDPLYEQY
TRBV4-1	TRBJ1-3	ASSQGLQGAGNTIY
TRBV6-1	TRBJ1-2	ASSQAGADYGYT
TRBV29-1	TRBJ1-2	SVVKGDYGYT
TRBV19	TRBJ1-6	ASNQGSGSPLH
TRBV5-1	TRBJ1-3	ASSLTVTETLGNTIY
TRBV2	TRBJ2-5	ASSEEKTQY
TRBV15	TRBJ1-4	ATSRSTGEREKLF
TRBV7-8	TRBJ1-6	ASSLPGRSPLH